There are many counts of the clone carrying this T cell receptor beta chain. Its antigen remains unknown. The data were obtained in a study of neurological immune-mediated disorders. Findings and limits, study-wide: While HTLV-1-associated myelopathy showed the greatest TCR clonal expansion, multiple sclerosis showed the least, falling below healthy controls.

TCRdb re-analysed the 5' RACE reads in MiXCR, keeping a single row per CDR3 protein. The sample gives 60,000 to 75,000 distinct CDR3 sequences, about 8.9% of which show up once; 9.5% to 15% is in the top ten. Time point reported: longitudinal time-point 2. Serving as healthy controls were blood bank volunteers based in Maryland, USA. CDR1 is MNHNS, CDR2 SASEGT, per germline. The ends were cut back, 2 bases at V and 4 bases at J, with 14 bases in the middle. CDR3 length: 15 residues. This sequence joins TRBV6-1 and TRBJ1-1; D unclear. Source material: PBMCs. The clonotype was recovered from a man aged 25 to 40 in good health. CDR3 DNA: TGTGCCAGCAGTGAAATCGGTGCCCTTGGCACTGAAGCTTTCTTT. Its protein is CASSEIGALGTEAFF.